One and the same sample provided the 26 T cell receptor beta chains below, sequenced in a study of T cell repertoires in cytomegalovirus infection. TCRdb independently ran MiXCR on the reads; one entry per CDR3 protein. Here the sample spans some 800,000 distinct CDR3 sequences, roughly 29% being singletons. For these TCRs, the target antigens are not known. Sequenced here: cultured CD8+ T cells from PBMCs, sampled from culture after CMV antigen stimulation. The receptors derive from a human donor in good health (CMV status not recorded). Some clones in this sample may be carry-over from other donors' samples.

This clonotype has a handful of counts. CDR3 loop: CASSFAGSGGTTDTQYF. In DNA form, the CDR3 reads TGTGCCAGCAGCTTCGCGGGTAGCGGGGGAACGACAGATACGCAGTATTTT. The rearrangement links TRBV11-2 to TRBJ2-3; 9 bases match TRBD2. Trimming removed 3 bases from V and 3 bases from J; junction bases left unmatched: 10. Per the germline V gene, CDR1 is SGHAT and CDR2 is FQNNGV. This CDR3 region has 17 residues.

This clonotype has just a few counts. CDR3 in DNA: TGTGCCATCATTGCGACTAGGCATGGCGATACCACCGGGGAGCTGTTTTTT. Its translation: CAIIATRHGDTTGELFF. The gene calls are TRBV10-3 and TRBJ2-2; D might be TRBD2 (6 bases). The CDR3 covers 17 residues. Germline lookup yields CDR1 ENHRY and CDR2 SYGVKD. Trimming took 7 bases from V and 4 from J, leaving 22 bases between them.

The CDR3 DNA reads as TGTGCCAGCAGCCGCGAAGGAAGGTTAGGCTACACCTTC. Protein sequence: CASSREGRLGYTF. The chain is built from TRBV7-9 and TRBJ1-2; D is unresolved. The CDR3 is 13 residues long. V was shortened by 5 bases and J by 8 bases, with 15 bases between the two germline ends. Germline CDR1 reads SEHNR; CDR2 reads FQNEAQ (reference sequence).

The rearrangement uses TRBV7-9 and TRBJ2-7, with D unresolved. V was clipped by 6 bases and J by 2 bases, with 11 bases between them. The CDR3 has 13 amino acids. Germline assignment: CDR1 SEHNR and CDR2 FQNEAQ (reference sequence). This CDR3 is CASSPKRTYEQYV. CDR3 coding DNA: TGTGCCAGCAGTCCCAAGAGAACCTACGAGCAGTACGTC.

V is TRBV27 and J is TRBJ2-1, with D maybe TRBD2 (5 bases). Looked up from germline, CDR1 is MNHEY and CDR2 is SMNVEV (reference sequence). With 8 bases removed from V and 13 bases from J, the gap between germline ends came to 9 bases. This CDR3 comprises 9 residues. CDR3 in amino acids: CASGLPQFF. In DNA, the CDR3 is TGTGCCAGCGGACTCCCCCAGTTCTTC.

The table lists this clonotype with a few counts. This sequence joins TRBV6-2 or TRBV6-3 and TRBJ2-7; tentatively, D is TRBD1 or TRBD2 (5 bases each). Germline V gives CDR1 MNHEY, CDR2 SVGEGT. This CDR3 region has 16 residues. V was trimmed by 2 bases and J by 3 bases, leaving 17 bases between them. The chain's CDR3 is CASSYTYSSGSYEQYF. CDR3 sequence (DNA): TGTGCCAGCAGTTACACTTATTCGTCAGGGAGCTACGAGCAGTACTTC.

The V gene is TRBV9, the J gene TRBJ2-1; D perhaps matches TRBD2 (7 bases). The CDR3 length is 15 residues. V dropped 0 bases and J dropped 7 bases, with 14 bases sitting between them. CDR1 is SGDLS, CDR2 YYNGEE, per germline. CDR3 nucleotides: TGTGCCAGCAGCGTAGGAGGGGGGGCTCTTAATGAGCAGTTCTTC. Translated, it gives CASSVGGGALNEQFF.

This clonotype was detected only a few times. The chain employs TRBV11-2 and TRBJ1-1; D call uncertain. CDR1 and CDR2 (germline): SGHAT, FQNNGV. The CDR3 is 15 amino acids. V lost 1 base and J 1 base, leaving 10 bases between the germline ends. The CDR3 loop reads CASSLGPAPNTEAFF. CDR3 sequence (DNA): TGTGCCAGCAGCTTAGGTCCAGCCCCGAACACTGAAGCTTTCTTT.

The sample holds one count of this clonotype. This chain uses TRBV13 with TRBJ2-7; D may be TRBD1 (5 bases). Trimming removed 8 bases from V and 4 bases from J, with 12 bases in between. Germline lookup yields CDR1 PRHDT and CDR2 FYEKMQ (reference sequence). The CDR3 is 12 amino acids. In nucleotides, the CDR3 is TGTGCCAGCCAAAATCAGGGTTACGAGCAGTACTTC. It encodes CASQNQGYEQYF. The full variable domain, with the rest looked up from reference TRBV13 and TRBJ2-7, is AAGVIQSPRHLIKEKRETATLKCYPIPRHDTVYWYQQGPGQDPQFLISFYEKMQSDKGSIPDRFSAQQFSDYHSELNMSSLELGDSALYFCASQNQGYEQYFGPGTRLTVT.

The sample holds a few counts of this clonotype. The V gene is TRBV4-2, the J gene TRBJ2-1, with D unresolved. V was clipped by 0 bases and J by 5 bases, with 11 bases between them. The V gene's germline CDR1 is LGHNA and CDR2 YNFKEQ. The length of the CDR3 is 15 residues. The CDR3 protein is CASSQDRLPNNEQFF. The DNA of the CDR3 is TGTGCCAGCAGCCAAGACAGGCTACCAAACAATGAGCAGTTCTTC.

This clonotype was detected a few times. The chain links TRBV7-9 to TRBJ2-3; the match to TRBD2 covers 7 bases. Germline V gives CDR1 SEHNR, CDR2 FQNEAQ (reference sequence). The V gene end was trimmed by 6 bases and the J gene end by 1 base; junction bases not matched to a gene: 4. This CDR3 region has 14 residues. The CDR3 DNA sequence: TGTGCCAGCAGAAGACTAGCTGGCACAGATACGCAGTATTTT. Protein sequence: CASRRLAGTDTQYF.

V is TRBV11-1 and J is TRBJ2-3, with 7 bases lining up with TRBD2. The CDR3 loop spans 18 amino acids. Trimming took 0 bases from V and 2 from J; bases not matched to a gene: 11. Germline CDR1 is SGHAT and CDR2 is FQDESV (reference sequence). The CDR3 bases are TGTGCCAGCAGCTTAGCCTACCTGACTAGCAGTTTCACAGATACGCAGTATTTT. Residues: CASSLAYLTSSFTDTQYF.

The chain has TRBV29-1 and TRBJ2-5; D perhaps matches TRBD1 (6 bases). CDR1 SQVTM and CDR2 ANQGSEA come from the germline V gene. The CDR3 spans 14 residues. V was pared by 3 bases and J by 3 bases, with 14 bases between. CDR3 loop: CSVDPRTVEETQYF. The CDR3 coding sequence is TGCAGCGTTGACCCTAGGACAGTCGAAGAGACCCAGTACTTC.

This clonotype was seen more than once but under ten times. The rearrangement links TRBV9 to TRBJ1-1; TRBD1 aligns across 9 bases. V trimming: 4 bases; J trimming: 5 bases; junction bases outside the gene matches: 9. Looked up from germline, CDR1 is SGDLS and CDR2 is YYNGEE. The CDR3 loop spans 15 amino acids. CDR3 sequence (DNA): TGTGCCAGCAGCATCTCCGGGACAGGGAGGACTGAAGCTTTCTTT. Residues: CASSISGTGRTEAFF.

This rearrangement joins TRBV5-5 to TRBJ2-6; TRBD1 might be the D (5 bases). Between the trimmed V and J ends, which lost 0 bases and 2 bases, there was a span of 9 bases. The germline V gene has CDR1 SGHKS and CDR2 YYEKEE (reference sequence). This CDR3 spans 16 amino acids. Here the CDR3 DNA reads TGTGCCAGCAGCTTGGCCCCAGGGACTGGGGCCAACGTCCTGACTTTC. The encoded protein is CASSLAPGTGANVLTF.

This clonotype was detected a few times. The chain has TRBV2 and TRBJ1-5, with 9 bases matching TRBD1. The CDR3 extends over 15 amino acids. Germline V gene sequence: CDR1 SNHLY, CDR2 FYNNEI. Germline trimming cut 7 bases from V and 1 base from J; bases unmatched to any gene: 5. The CDR3 DNA follows: TGTGCCAGCACAACGGGACAGGGAAGCAATCAGCCCCAGCATTTT. Translation gives CASTTGQGSNQPQHF.

This chain connects TRBV6-5 to TRBJ2-5; 12 bases line up with TRBD1. This CDR3 has 16 residues. The V gene end was trimmed by 4 bases and the J gene end by 4 bases; junction bases not matched to a gene: 7. CDR1 is MNHEY, CDR2 SVGAGI, per germline. CDR3 sequence (DNA): TGTGCCAGCAGTTCTCCGGGACAGGGGGCGTCAGAGACCCAGTACTTC. It codes for CASSSPGQGASETQYF.

This clonotype was seen repeatedly, ten times or more. The rearrangement links TRBV7-2 to TRBJ1-2; 8 bases fit TRBD1. The V gene end was trimmed by 6 bases and the J gene end by 3 bases; junction bases not matched to a gene: 6. Germline lookup yields CDR1 SGHTA and CDR2 FQGNSA. The CDR3 has 14 residues. Here the CDR3 reads CASRINRGDYGYTF. Here the CDR3 DNA reads TGTGCCAGCAGGATAAACAGGGGGGACTATGGCTACACCTTC.

This clonotype was detected ten times or more. J is TRBJ2-7 and V is TRBV7-8; TRBD2 aligns across 7 bases. Germline CDR1 reads SGHVS; CDR2 reads FQNEAQ. The junction had 8 bases not matched to a gene; V was cut back by 7 bases and J by 2 bases. This CDR3 spans 14 amino acids. As DNA, the CDR3 is TGTGCCAGCATCACTGGCGGGGGACCCTACGAGCAGTACTTC. Residues: CASITGGGPYEQYF.

A few counts support this clonotype. The rearrangement joins TRBV7-6 to TRBJ2-1; tentative D call: TRBD2 (11 bases). The CDR3 consists of 19 residues. CDR1 and CDR2 from the germline V gene are SGHVS and FNYEAQ. V lost 0 bases, J lost 4 bases, and 22 bases lay in between. The CDR3 region has the DNA TGTGCCAGCAGCTTAGCCTGGACAGGGGGACTAGCGGAGTACAATGAGCAGTTCTTC. Residues: CASSLAWTGGLAEYNEQFF. Combining the CDR3 with reference TRBV7-6 and TRBJ2-1 gives the whole variable domain GAGVSQSPRYKVTKRGQDVALRCDPISGHVSLYWYRQALGQGPEFLTYFNYEAQQDKSGLPNDRFSAERPEGSISTLTIQRTEQRDSAMYRCASSLAWTGGLAEYNEQFFGPGTRLTVL.

The chain joins TRBV7-2 to TRBJ1-3; D gene uncertain. V was cut by 0 bases and J by 1 base, with 16 bases left in between. This CDR3 region has 18 residues. The V gene's germline CDR1 is SGHTA and CDR2 FQGNSA. CDR3 region: CASSLARVGRDSGNTIYF. The CDR3 bases are TGTGCCAGCAGCTTAGCGCGGGTCGGCAGAGATTCTGGAAACACCATATATTTT.

The chain couples TRBV6-2 or TRBV6-3 to TRBJ2-3, with TRBD1 as a possible D gene (6 bases). Per the germline V gene, CDR1 is MNHEY and CDR2 is SVGEGT. This CDR3 has 16 residues. The V end lost 6 bases, the J end lost 4 bases, and 20 bases lay between the germline ends. CDR3 in amino acids: CASSLPTGSLADTQYF. In nucleotides, the CDR3 is TGTGCCAGCAGCCTTCCAACAGGGAGTCTCGCAGATACGCAGTATTTT.

This clonotype occurred a few times. The chain carries TRBV7-4 and TRBJ2-3; a weak D match, TRBD2 (6 bases). This CDR3 is built from 13 residues. Trimming shortened V by 5 bases and J by 6 bases, and 12 bases separated the two germline ends. Germline loops: CDR1 SGHVT, CDR2 SQSDAQ. This CDR3 reads CASSGGPLDTQYF. The CDR3 bases are TGTGCCAGCAGCGGAGGGCCCCTGGATACGCAGTATTTT.

This clonotype was observed a handful of times. The chain links TRBV12-3 or TRBV12-4 to TRBJ2-2; 7 nucleotides align to TRBD2. V lost 5 bases, J lost 0 bases, and 15 bases stayed unmatched. The CDR3 contains 19 residues. As DNA, the CDR3 is TGTGCCAGCAGTCCCGCCGGTGGGGAAGCGGGGACGAACACCGGGGAGCTGTTTTTT. Its protein product is CASSPAGGEAGTNTGELFF.

In this sample, this clonotype turned up many times. The chain joins TRBV7-6 to TRBJ2-4, with D perhaps assigned TRBD1 or TRBD2 (5 bases each). CDR3 length equals 14 residues. Looked up from germline, CDR1 is SGHVS and CDR2 is FNYEAQ. Trimming stripped 5 bases from V and 5 bases from J, with 13 bases between. The CDR3 sequence: CASSTNGAENIQYF. CDR3 DNA: TGTGCCAGCAGCACAAACGGGGCGGAAAACATTCAGTACTTC.

The chain employs TRBV12-3 or TRBV12-4 and TRBJ1-1; 7 nucleotides match TRBD1. The CDR3 contains 19 residues. V lost 5 bases and J lost 3; bases outside the gene matches: 21. The CDR3: CASSQTLSKGTDRDTEAFF. The DNA of the CDR3 is TGTGCCAGCAGTCAAACTTTATCCAAAGGGACAGACCGGGACACTGAAGCTTTCTTT.